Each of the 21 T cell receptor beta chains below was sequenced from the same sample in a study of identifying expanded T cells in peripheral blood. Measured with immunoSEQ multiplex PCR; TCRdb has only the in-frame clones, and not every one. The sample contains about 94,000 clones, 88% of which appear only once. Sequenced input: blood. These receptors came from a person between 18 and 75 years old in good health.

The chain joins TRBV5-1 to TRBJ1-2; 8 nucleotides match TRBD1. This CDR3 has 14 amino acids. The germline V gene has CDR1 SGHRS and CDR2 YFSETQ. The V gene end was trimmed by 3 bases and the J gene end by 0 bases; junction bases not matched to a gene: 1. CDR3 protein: CASSSGQANYGYTF. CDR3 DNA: TGCGCCAGCAGCTCGGGACAGGCTAACTATGGCTACACCTTC.

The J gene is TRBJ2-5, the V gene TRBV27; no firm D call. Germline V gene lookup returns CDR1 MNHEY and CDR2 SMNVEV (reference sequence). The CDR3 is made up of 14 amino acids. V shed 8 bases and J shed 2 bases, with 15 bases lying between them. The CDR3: CASAVVGLQETQYF. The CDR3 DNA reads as TGTGCCAGCGCGGTGGTGGGCCTACAAGAGACCCAGTACTTC.

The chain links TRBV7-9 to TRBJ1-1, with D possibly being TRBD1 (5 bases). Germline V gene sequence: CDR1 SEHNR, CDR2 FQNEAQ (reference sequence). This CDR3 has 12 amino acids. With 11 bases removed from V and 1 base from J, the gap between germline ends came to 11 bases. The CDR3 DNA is TGTGCCGGGGGGAGGAAGAACACTGAAGCTTTCTTT. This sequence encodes CAGGRKNTEAFF.

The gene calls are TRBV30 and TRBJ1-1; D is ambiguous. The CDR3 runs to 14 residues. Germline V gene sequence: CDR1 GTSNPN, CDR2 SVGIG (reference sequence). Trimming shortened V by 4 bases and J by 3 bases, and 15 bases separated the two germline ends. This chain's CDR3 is CAWTAGSGDTEAFF. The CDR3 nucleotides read TGTGCCTGGACCGCCGGAAGCGGGGACACTGAAGCTTTCTTT.

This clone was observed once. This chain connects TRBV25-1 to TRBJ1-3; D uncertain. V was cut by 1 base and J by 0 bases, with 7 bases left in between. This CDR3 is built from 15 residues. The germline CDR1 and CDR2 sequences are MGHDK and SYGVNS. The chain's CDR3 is CASSELGNSGNTIYF. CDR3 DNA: TGTGCCAGCAGTGAATTAGGTAACTCTGGAAACACCATATATTTT.

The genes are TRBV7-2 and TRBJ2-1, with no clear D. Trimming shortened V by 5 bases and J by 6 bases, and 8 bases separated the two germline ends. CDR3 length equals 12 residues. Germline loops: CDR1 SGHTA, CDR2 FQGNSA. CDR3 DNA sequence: TGTGCCAGCAGCCCGGCCGGCAATGAGCAGTTCTTC. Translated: CASSPAGNEQFF.

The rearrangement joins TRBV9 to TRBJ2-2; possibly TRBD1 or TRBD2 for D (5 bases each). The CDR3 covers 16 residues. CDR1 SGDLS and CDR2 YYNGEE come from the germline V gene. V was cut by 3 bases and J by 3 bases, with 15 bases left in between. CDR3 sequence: CASSAAGRDYTGELFF. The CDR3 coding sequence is TGTGCCAGCAGCGCCGCGGGCAGGGATTACACCGGGGAGCTGTTTTTT.

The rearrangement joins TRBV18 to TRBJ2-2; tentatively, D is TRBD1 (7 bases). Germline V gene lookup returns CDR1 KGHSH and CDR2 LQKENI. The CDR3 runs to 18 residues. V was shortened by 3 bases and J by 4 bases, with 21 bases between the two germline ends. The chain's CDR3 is CASSPRDRQLGGTGELFF. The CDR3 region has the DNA TGTGCCAGCTCACCCCGGGACAGACAACTCGGGGGCACCGGGGAGCTGTTTTTT.

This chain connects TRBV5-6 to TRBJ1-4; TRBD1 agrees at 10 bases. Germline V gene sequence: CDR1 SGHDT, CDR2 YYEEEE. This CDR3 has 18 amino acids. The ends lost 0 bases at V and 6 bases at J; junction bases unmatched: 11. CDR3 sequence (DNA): TGTGCCAGCAGCTTGGCGAGCTGGGACAGGGGAGGGGATGAAAAACTGTTTTTT. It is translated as CASSLASWDRGGDEKLFF.

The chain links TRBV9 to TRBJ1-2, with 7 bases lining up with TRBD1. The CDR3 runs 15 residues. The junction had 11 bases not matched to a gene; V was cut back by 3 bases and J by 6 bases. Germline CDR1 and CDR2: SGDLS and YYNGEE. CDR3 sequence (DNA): TGTGCCAGCAGCGCAGAAACAGGGGCCTGGGATGGCTACACCTTC. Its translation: CASSAETGAWDGYTF.

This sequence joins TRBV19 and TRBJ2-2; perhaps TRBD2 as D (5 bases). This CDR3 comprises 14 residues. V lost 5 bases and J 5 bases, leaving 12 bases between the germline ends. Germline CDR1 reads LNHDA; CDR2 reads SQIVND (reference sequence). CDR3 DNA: TGTGCCAGTAGTGTCCTCCGGGGTACCGGGGAGCTGTTTTTT. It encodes CASSVLRGTGELFF.

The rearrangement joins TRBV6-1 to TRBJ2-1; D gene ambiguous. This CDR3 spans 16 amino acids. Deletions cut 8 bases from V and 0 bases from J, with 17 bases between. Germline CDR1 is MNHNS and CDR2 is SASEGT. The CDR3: CASRAPRLSSYNEQFF. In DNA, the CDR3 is TGTGCCAGCCGTGCCCCTAGGCTGAGCTCCTACAATGAGCAGTTCTTC.

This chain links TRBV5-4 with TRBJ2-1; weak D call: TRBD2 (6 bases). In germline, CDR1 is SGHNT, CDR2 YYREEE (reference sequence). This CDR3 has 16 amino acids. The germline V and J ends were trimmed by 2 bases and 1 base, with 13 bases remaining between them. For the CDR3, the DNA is TGTGCCAGCAGCTTCGCTCGGGGGTCGTCCTACAATGAGCAGTTCTTC. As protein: CASSFARGSSYNEQFF. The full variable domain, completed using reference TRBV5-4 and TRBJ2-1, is ETGVTQSPTHLIKTRGQQVTLRCSSQSGHNTVSWYQQALGQGPQFIFQYYREEENGRGNFPPRFSGLQFPNYSSELNVNALELDDSALYLCASSFARGSSYNEQFFGPGTRLTVL.

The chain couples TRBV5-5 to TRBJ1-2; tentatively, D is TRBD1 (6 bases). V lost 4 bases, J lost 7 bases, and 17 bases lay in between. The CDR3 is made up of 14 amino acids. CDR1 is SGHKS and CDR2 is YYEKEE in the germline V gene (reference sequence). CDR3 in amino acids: CASSLRQGRVGYTF. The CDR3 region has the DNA TGTGCCAGCAGCCTGAGGCAGGGGCGAGTTGGCTACACCTTC.

CDR3 amino acids: CASSTTSGVYNEQFF. The CDR3 DNA reads TGTGCCAGTAGTACGACTAGCGGGGTGTACAATGAGCAGTTCTTC. J is TRBJ2-1 and V is TRBV19; TRBD2 aligns across 11 bases. Germline V gene sequence: CDR1 LNHDA, CDR2 SQIVND (reference sequence). This CDR3 comprises 15 residues. V shed 4 bases and J 4 bases; nucleotides not matched to a gene: 3.

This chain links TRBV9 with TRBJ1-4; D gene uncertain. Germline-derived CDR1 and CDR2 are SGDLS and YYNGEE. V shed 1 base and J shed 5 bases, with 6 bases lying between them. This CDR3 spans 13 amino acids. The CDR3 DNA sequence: TGTGCCAGCAGCGTACATCCCAATGAAAAACTGTTTTTT. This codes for CASSVHPNEKLFF.

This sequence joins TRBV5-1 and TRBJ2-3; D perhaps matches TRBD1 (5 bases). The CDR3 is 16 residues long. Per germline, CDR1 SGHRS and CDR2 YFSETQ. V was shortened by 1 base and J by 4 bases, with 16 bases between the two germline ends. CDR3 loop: CASSLRAQGRADTQYF. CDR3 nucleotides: TGCGCCAGCAGCTTGCGAGCTCAGGGTAGAGCAGATACGCAGTATTTT.

The CDR3 here is CASSPRTVPSGANVLTF. DNA for the CDR3: TGTGCCAGCAGTCCTCGGACAGTACCTTCTGGGGCCAACGTCCTGACTTTC. This rearrangement joins TRBV6-4 to TRBJ2-6; the D gene is possibly TRBD1 (6 bases). This CDR3 is 17 amino acids long. V was trimmed by 5 bases and J by 1 base, leaving 15 bases between them. Germline CDR1 and CDR2: MRHNA and SNTAGT.

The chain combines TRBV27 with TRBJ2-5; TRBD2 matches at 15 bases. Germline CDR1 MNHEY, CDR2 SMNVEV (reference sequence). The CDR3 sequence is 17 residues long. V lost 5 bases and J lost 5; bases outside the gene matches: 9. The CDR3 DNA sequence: TGTGCCAGCAGTAGACGGACTAGCGGGAGGGCCGCGGAGACCCAGTACTTC. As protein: CASSRRTSGRAAETQYF.

CDR3 sequence: CASSSGSGGQETQYF. CDR3 DNA sequence: TGTGCCAGCAGCTCCGGTAGCGGGGGTCAAGAGACCCAGTACTTC. The rearrangement uses TRBV7-7 and TRBJ2-5, with 9 bases identical to TRBD2. V gave up 4 bases and J gave up 2 bases; unmatched junction bases: 5. Germline-derived CDR1 and CDR2 are SSHAT and FNYEAQ (reference sequence). The CDR3 consists of 15 residues.

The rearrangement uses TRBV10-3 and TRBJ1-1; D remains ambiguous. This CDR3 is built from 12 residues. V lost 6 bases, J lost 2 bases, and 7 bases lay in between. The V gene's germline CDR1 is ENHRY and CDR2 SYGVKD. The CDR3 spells CAISAANTEAFF. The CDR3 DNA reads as TGTGCCATCAGCGCCGCAAACACTGAAGCTTTCTTT.